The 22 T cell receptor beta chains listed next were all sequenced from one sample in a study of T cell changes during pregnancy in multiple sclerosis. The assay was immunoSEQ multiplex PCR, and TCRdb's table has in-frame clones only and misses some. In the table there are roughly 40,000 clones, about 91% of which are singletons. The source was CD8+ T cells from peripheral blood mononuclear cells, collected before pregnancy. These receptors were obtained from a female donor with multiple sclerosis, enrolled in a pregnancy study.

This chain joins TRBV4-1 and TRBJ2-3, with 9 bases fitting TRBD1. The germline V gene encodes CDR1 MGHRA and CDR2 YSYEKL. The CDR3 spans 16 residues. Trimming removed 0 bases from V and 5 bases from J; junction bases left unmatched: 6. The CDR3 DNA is TGCGCCAGCAGCCAAGATCCACAGGGGGCTATAGATACGCAGTATTTT. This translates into CASSQDPQGAIDTQYF.

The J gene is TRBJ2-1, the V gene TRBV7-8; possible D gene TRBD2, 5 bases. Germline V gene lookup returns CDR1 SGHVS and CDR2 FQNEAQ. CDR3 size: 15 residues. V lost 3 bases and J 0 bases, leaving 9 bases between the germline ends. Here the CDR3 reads CASSFRGSSYNEQFF. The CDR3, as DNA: TGTGCCAGCAGCTTTCGTGGGAGCTCCTACAATGAGCAGTTCTTC.

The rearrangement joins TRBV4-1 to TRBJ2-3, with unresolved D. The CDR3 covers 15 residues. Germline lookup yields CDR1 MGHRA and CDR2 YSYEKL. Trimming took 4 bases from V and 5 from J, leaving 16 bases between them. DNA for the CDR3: TGCGCCAGCAGCCCTGGAGCGTTTGGTCGAGATACGCAGTATTTT. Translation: CASSPGAFGRDTQYF.

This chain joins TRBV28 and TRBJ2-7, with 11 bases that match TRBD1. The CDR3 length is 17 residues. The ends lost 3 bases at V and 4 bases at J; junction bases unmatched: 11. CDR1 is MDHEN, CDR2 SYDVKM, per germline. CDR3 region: CASSFPRTGGALYEQYF. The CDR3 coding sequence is TGTGCCAGCAGTTTCCCCCGGACAGGGGGCGCGTTATACGAGCAGTACTTC.

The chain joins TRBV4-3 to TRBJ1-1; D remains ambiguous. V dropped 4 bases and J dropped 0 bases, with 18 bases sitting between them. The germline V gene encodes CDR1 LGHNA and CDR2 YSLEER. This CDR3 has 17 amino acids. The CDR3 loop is CASSLEERAGLNTEAFF. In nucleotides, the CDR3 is TGCGCCAGCAGCCTAGAGGAGAGGGCAGGATTGAACACTGAAGCTTTCTTT.

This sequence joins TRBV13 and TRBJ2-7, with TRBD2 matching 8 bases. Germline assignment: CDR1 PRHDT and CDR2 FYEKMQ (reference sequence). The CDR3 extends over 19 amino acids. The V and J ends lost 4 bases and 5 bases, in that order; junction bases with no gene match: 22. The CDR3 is CASSSTSPPISGSSHEQYF. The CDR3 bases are TGTGCCAGCAGCTCTACATCACCACCAATAAGCGGGAGCAGCCACGAGCAGTACTTC.

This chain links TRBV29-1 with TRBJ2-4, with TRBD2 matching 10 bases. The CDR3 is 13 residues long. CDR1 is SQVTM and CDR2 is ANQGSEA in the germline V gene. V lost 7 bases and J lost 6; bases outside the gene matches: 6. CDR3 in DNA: TGCAGCGCCATGGGACTAGCGAGAAACATTCAGTACTTC. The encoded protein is CSAMGLARNIQYF.

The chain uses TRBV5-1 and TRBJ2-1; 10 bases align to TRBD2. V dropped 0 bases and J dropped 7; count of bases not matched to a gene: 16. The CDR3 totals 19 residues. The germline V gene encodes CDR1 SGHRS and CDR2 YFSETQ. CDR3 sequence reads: CASSLEGSGRPNIINEQFF. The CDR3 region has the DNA TGCGCCAGCAGCTTGGAGGGTAGCGGGAGGCCTAATATCATAAATGAGCAGTTCTTC.

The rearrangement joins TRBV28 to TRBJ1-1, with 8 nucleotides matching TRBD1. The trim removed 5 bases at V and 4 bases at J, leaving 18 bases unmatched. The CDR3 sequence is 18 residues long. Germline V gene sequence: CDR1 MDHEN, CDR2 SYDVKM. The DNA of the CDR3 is TGTGCCAGCAGTGTGGGACAGGTGGTCTATGAGGGGACCACTGAAGCTTTCTTT. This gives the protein CASSVGQVVYEGTTEAFF.

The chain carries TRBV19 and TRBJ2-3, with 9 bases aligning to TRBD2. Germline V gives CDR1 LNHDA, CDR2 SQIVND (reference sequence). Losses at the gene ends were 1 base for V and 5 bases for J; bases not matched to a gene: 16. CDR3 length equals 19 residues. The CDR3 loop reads CASSIGEREALFGGDTQYF. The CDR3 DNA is TGTGCCAGTAGTATAGGGGAGCGGGAGGCGTTATTTGGGGGAGATACGCAGTATTTT.

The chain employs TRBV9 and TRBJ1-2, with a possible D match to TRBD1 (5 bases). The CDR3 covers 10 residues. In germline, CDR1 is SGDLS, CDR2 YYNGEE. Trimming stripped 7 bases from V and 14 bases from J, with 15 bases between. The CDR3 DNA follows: TGTGCCAGCGGGGGGGTGTCTCTAACCTTC. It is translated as CASGGVSLTF.

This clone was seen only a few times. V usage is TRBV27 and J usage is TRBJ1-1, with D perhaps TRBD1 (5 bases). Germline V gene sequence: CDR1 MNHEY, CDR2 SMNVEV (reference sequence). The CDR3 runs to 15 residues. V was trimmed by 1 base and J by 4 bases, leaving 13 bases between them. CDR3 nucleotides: TGTGCCAGCAGTTTATTCTTCGGGGGATCCACTGAAGCTTTCTTT. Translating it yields CASSLFFGGSTEAFF.

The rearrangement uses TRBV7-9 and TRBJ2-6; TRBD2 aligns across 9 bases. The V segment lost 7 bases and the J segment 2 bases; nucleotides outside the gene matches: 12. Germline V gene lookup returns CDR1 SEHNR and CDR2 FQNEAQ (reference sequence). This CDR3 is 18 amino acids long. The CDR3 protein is CASILGVAGGPGANVLTF. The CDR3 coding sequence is TGTGCCAGCATTCTGGGGGTCGCGGGAGGGCCTGGGGCCAACGTCCTGACTTTC.

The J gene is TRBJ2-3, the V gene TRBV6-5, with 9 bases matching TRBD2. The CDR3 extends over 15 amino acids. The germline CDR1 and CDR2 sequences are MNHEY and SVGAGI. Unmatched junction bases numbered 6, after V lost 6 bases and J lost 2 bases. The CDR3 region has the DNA TGTGCCAGCAGAAGGGCTAGCGGGAACACAGATACGCAGTATTTT. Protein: CASRRASGNTDTQYF.

The CDR3 DNA follows: TGCGCCAGCAGCTTCGGAGAATCTGGTGCGGGCTACACCTTC. This translates into CASSFGESGAGYTF. V usage is TRBV5-1 and J usage is TRBJ1-2; no clear D gene. CDR3 length: 14 amino acids. The V end was cut by 2 bases, the J end by 8 bases, with 16 bases between. Germline CDR1 SGHRS, CDR2 YFSETQ.

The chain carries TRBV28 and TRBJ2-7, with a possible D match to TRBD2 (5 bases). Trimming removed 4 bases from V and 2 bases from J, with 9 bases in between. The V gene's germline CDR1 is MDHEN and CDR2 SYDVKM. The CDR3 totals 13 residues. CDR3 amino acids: CASSYKTTYEQYF. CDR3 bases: TGTGCCAGCAGTTACAAGACTACCTACGAGCAGTACTTC.

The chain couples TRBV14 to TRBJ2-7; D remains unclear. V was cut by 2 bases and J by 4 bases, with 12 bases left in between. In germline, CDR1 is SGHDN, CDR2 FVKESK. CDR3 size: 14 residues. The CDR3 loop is CASSQYGYKYEQYF. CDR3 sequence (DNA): TGTGCCAGCAGCCAATACGGGTACAAATACGAGCAGTACTTC.

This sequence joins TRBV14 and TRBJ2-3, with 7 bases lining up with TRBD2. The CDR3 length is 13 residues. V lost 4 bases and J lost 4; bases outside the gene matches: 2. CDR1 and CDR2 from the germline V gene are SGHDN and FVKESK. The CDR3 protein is CASSPGGADTQYF. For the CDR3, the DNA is TGTGCCAGCAGCCCGGGGGGTGCAGATACGCAGTATTTT.

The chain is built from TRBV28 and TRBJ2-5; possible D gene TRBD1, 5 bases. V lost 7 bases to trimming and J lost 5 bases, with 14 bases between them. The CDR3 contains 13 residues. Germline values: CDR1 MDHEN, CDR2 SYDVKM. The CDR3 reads CASMGPAGETQYF. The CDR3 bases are TGTGCCAGCATGGGCCCAGCAGGGGAGACCCAGTACTTC.

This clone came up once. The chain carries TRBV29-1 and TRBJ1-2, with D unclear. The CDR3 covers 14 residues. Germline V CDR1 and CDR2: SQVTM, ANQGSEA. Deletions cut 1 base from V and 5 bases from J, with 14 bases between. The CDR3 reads CSVEGLRLSYGYTF. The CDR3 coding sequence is TGCAGCGTTGAAGGTTTGAGACTCTCTTATGGCTACACCTTC.

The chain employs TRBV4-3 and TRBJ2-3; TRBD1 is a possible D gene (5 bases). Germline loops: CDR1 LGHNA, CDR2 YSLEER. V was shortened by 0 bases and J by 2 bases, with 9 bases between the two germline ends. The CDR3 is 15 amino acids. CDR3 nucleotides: TGCGCCAGCAGCCAAGAACAGGCGTACACAGATACGCAGTATTTT. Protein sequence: CASSQEQAYTDTQYF.

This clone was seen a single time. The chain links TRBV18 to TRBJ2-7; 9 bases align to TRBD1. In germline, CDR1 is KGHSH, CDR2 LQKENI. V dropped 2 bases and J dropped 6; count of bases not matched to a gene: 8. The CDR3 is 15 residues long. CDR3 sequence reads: CASSPEGTGFIEQYF. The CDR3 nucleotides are TGTGCCAGCTCACCAGAAGGGACAGGGTTCATCGAGCAGTACTTC.